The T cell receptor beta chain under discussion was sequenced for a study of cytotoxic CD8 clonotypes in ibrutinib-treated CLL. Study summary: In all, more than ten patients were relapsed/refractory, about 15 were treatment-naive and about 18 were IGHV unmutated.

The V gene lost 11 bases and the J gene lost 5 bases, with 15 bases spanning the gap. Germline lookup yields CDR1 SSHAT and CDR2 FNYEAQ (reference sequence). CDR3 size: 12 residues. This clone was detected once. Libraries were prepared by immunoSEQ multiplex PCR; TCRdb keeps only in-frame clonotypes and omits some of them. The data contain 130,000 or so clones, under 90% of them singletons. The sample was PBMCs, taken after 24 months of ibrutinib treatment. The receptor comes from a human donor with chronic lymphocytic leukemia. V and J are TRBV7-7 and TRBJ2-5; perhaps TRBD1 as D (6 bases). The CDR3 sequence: CAVLRQGETQYF. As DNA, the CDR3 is TGTGCCGTACTCAGGCAGGGGGAGACCCAGTACTTC.